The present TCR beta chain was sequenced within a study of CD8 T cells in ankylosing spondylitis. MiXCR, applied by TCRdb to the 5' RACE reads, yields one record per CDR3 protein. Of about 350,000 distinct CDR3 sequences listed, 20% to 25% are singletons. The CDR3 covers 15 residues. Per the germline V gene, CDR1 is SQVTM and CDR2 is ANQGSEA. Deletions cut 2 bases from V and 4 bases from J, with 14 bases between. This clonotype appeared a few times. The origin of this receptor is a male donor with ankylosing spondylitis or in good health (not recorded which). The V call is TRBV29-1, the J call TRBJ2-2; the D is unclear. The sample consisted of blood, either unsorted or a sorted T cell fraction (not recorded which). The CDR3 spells CSVERTNGGTGELFF. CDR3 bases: TGCAGCGTTGAACGAACCAACGGTGGCACCGGGGAGCTGTTTTTT.